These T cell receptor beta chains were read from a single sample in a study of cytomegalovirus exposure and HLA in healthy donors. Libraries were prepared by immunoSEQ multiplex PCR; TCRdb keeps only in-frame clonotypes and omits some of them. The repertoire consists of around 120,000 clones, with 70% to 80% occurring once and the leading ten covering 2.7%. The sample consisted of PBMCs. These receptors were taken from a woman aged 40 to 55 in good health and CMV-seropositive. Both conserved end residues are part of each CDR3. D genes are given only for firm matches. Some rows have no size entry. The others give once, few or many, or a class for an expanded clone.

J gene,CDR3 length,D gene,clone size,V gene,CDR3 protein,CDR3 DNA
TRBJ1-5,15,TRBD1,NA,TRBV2,CASSETPGGKQPQHF,TGTGCCAGCAGCGAAACCCCAGGGGGGAAACAGCCCCAGCATTTT
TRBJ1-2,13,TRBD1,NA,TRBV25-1,CASSVGTGTGYTF,TGTGCCAGCAGTGTAGGGACAGGGACCGGCTACACCTTC
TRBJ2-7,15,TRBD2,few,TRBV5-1,CASRLTSGSWYEQYF,TGCGCCAGCAGATTAACTAGCGGGTCATGGTACGAGCAGTACTTC
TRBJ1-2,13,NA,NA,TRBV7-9,CASSWDIGYGYTF,TGTGCCAGCAGCTGGGACATAGGCTATGGCTACACCTTC
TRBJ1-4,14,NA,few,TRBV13,CASSFIATNEKLFF,TGTGCCAGCAGCTTCATTGCAACTAATGAAAAACTGTTTTTT
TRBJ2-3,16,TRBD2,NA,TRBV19,CASSIGVAGSTDTQYF,TGTGCCAGTAGTATCGGGGTAGCGGGGAGCACAGATACGCAGTATTTT
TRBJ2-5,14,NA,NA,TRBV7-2,CASSFIRGTETQYF,TGTGCCAGCAGCTTCATAAGGGGGACGGAGACCCAGTACTTC
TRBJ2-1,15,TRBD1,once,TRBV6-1,CASSLDRGRNNEQFF,TGTGCCAGCAGTTTAGACAGGGGGCGCAACAATGAGCAGTTCTTC
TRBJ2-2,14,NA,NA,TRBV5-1,CASSDPGNTGELFF,TGCGCCAGCAGCGATCCGGGAAACACCGGGGAGCTGTTTTTT
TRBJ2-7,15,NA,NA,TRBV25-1,CASSSGGGQGHEQYF,TGTGCCAGCAGTAGCGGGGGGGGACAGGGCCACGAGCAGTACTTC
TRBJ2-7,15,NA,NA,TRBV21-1,CASSPRDRGPYEQYF,TGTGCCAGCAGCCCGCGGGACAGGGGGCCCTACGAGCAGTACTTC
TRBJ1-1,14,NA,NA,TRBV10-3,CAIRLTGQNTEAFF,TGTGCCATCAGGCTGACAGGCCAGAACACTGAAGCTTTCTTT
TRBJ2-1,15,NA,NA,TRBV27,CASRLKRFAHNEQFF,TGTGCCAGCAGACTAAAGCGGTTCGCTCACAATGAGCAGTTCTTC
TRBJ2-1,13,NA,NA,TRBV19,CASSLGHNNEQFF,TGTGCCAGTAGTCTCGGACACAACAATGAGCAGTTCTTC
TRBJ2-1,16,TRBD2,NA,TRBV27,CASNPLAGHSYNEQFF,TGTGCCAGCAATCCCCTAGCGGGCCATTCCTACAATGAGCAGTTCTTC
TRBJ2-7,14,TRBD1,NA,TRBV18,CASSLDRVSYEQYF,TGTGCCAGCTCCCTCGACAGGGTATCCTACGAGCAGTACTTC
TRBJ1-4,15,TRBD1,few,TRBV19,CASSATGVANEKLFF,TGTGCCAGTAGTGCGACAGGGGTGGCTAATGAAAAACTGTTTTTT
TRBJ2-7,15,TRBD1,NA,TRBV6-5,CASSTRTGGTYEQYF,TGCGCCAGCAGTACCAGGACAGGGGGTACGTACGAGCAGTACTTC
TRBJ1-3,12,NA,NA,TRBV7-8,CASSREGNTIYF,TGTGCCAGCTCGCGGGAGGGAAACACCATATATTTT
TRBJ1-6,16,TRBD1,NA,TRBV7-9,CASRTGYGGENSPLHF,TGTGCCAGCAGGACAGGGTACGGTGGGGAGAATTCACCCCTCCACTTT
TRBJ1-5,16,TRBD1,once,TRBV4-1,CASSHEQGANNQPQHF,TGCGCCAGCAGCCACGAACAGGGGGCGAACAATCAGCCCCAGCATTTT
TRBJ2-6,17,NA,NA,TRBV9,CASSVGVDSSGANVLTF,TGTGCCAGCAGCGTAGGGGTCGACTCCTCTGGGGCCAACGTCCTGACTTTC
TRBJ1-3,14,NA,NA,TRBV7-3,CASSLAGSGNTIYF,TGTGCCAGCAGCTTAGCGGGTTCTGGAAACACCATATATTTT
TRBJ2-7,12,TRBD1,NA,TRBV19,CASSDRGYEQYF,TGTGCCAGTAGTGACAGGGGCTACGAGCAGTACTTC
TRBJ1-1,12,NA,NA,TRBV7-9,CASTPTNTEAFF,TGTGCCAGCACCCCTACGAACACTGAAGCTTTCTTT
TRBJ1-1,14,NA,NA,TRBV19,CASTDNPLFTEAFF,TGTGCCAGCACGGACAACCCCCTTTTCACTGAAGCTTTCTTT
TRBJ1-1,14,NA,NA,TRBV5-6,CASSWGQLNTEAFF,TGTGCCAGCAGTTGGGGCCAGCTGAACACTGAAGCTTTCTTT
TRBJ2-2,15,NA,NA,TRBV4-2,CASSQEEVLAGELFF,TGTGCCAGCAGCCAAGAGGAGGTGTTGGCCGGGGAGCTGTTTTTT
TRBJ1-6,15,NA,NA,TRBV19,CASSIAAGYNSPLHF,TGTGCCAGTAGTATAGCCGCGGGCTATAATTCACCCCTCCACTTT
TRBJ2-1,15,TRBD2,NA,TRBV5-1,CASSLVAGENNEQFF,TGCGCCAGCAGCTTGGTAGCGGGGGAGAACAATGAGCAGTTCTTC
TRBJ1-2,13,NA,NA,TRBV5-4,CASSLDHFYGYTF,TGTGCCAGCAGCTTGGATCATTTCTATGGCTACACCTTC
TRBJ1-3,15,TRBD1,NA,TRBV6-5,CASSRDREAGNTIYF,TGTGCCAGCAGTCGGGACAGGGAGGCTGGAAACACCATATATTTT
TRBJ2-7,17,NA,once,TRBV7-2,CASSLEGTRLGAYEQYF,TGTGCCAGCAGCTTAGAGGGGACTCGACTTGGAGCCTACGAGCAGTACTTC
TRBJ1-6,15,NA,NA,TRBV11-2,CASSLEAGASSPLHF,TGTGCCAGCAGCTTAGAGGCGGGGGCGAGTTCACCCCTCCACTTT
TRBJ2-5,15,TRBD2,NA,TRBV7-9,CASSARLAGVETQYF,TGTGCCAGCAGCGCCCGACTAGCGGGGGTAGAGACCCAGTACTTC
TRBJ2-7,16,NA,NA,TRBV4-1,CASSQDSLTGTYEQYF,TGCGCCAGCAGCCAAGACTCCCTGACAGGTACCTACGAGCAGTACTTC
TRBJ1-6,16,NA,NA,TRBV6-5,CASSYSQQLPSPPLHF,TGTGCCAGCAGTTACTCGCAACAGCTGCCCTCACCACCCCTCCACTTT
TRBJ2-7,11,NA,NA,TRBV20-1,CSASGRSEQYF,TGCAGTGCTAGTGGCCGTTCCGAGCAGTACTTC
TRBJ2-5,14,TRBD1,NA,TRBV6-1,CASSLDRALATQYF,TGTGCCAGCAGTCTTGACAGGGCTTTGGCGACCCAGTACTTC
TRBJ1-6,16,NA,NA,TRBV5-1,CASSLTLSSYNSPLHF,TGCGCCAGCAGCTTGACCCTAAGCTCCTATAATTCACCCCTCCACTTT
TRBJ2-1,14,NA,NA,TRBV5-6,CASSKQGLGNEQFF,TGTGCCAGCAGCAAACAGGGTTTAGGCAATGAGCAGTTCTTC
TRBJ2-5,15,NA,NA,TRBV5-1,CASSLAVGGAEAQYF,TGCGCCAGCAGCTTGGCCGTTGGGGGCGCGGAAGCCCAGTACTTC
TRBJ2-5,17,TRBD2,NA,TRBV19,CASSIVSSGRAGETQYF,TGTGCCAGTAGTATTGTTTCTTCCGGGAGGGCCGGAGAGACCCAGTACTTC
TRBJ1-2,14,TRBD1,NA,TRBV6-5,CASSARDRVYGYTF,TGTGCCAGCAGTGCCCGGGACAGGGTCTATGGCTACACCTTC
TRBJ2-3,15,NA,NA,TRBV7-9,CASSLAGSRPDTQYF,TGTGCCAGCAGCTTAGCCGGGAGCAGGCCAGATACGCAGTATTTT
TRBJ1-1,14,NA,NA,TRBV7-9,CASSLEGMNTEAFF,TGTGCCAGCAGCTTAGAGGGGATGAACACTGAAGCTTTCTTT
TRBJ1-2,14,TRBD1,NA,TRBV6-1,CASINRRDSYGYTF,TGTGCCAGCATCAATCGCCGGGACAGCTATGGCTACACCTTC
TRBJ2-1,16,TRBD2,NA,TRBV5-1,CASSPSGTRGFDEQFF,TGCGCCAGCAGCCCGTCCGGGACTAGAGGTTTCGATGAGCAGTTCTTC
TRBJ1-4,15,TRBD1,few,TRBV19,CASTDRGGANEKLFF,TGTGCCAGTACGGACAGGGGTGGGGCTAATGAAAAACTGTTTTTT
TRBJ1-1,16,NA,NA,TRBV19,CASSRPGSSSGTEAFF,TGTGCCAGTAGCCGGCCGGGGTCTTCTTCGGGCACTGAAGCTTTCTTT